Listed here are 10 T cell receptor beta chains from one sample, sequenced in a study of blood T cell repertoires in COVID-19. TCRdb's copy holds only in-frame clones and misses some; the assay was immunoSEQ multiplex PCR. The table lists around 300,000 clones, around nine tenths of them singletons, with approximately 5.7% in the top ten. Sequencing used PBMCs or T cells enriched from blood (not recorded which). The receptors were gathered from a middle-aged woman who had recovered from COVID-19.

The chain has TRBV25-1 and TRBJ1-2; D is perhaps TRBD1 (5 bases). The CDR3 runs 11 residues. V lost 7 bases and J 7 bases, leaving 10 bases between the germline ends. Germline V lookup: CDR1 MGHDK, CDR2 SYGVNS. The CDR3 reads CASKSGGGYTF. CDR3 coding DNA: TGTGCCAGCAAGTCGGGGGGTGGCTACACCTTC.

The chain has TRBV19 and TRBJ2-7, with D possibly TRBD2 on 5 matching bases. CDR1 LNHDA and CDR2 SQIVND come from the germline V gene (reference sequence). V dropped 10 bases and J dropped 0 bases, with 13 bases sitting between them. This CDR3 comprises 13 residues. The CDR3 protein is CATEGPNSYEQYF. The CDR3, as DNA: TGTGCCACCGAGGGCCCCAACTCCTACGAGCAGTACTTC. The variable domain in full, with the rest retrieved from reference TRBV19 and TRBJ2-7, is DGGITQSPKYLFRKEGQNVTLSCEQNLNHDAMYWYRQDPGQGLRLIYYSQIVNDFQKGDIAEGYSVSREKKESFPLTVTSAQKNPTAFYLCATEGPNSYEQYFGPGTRLTVT.

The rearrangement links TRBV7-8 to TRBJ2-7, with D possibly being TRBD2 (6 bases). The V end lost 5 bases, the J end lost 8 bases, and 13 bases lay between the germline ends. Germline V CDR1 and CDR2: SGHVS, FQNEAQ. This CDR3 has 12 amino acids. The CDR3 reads CASSQAGSQQYF. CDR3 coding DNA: TGTGCCAGCAGCCAGGCGGGGTCCCAGCAGTACTTC.

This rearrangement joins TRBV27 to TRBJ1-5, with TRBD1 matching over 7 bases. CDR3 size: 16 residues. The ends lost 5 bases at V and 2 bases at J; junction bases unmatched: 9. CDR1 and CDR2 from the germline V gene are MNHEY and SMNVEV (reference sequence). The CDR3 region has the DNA TGTGCCAGCAGTCCCTACACAGGGGTGGGCAATCAGCCCCAGCATTTT. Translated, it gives CASSPYTGVGNQPQHF.

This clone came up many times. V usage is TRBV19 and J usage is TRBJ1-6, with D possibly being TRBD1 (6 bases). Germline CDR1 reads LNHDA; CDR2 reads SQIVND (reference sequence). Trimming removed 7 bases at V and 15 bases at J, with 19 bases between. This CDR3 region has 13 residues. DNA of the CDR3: TGTGCCAGTACTGGACAGCCCCAATTTTTCCTCCACTTT. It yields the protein CASTGQPQFFLHF.

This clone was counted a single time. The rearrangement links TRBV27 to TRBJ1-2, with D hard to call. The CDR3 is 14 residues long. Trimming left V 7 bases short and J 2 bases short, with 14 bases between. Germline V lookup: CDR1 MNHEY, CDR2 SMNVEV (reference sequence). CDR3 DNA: TGTGCCAGCATCCGGGAAGGGTCCAACTATGGCTACACCTTC. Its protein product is CASIREGSNYGYTF.

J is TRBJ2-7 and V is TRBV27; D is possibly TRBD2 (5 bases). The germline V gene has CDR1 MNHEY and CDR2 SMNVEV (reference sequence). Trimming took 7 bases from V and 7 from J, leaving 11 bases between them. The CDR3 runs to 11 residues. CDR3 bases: TGTGCCAGCACTTTCACGGGGGAGCAGTACTTC. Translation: CASTFTGEQYF.

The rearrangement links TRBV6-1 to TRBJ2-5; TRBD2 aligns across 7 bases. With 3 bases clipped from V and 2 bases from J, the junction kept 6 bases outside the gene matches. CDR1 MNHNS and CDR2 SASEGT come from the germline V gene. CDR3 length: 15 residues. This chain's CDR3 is CASSEPTSWQETQYF. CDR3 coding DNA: TGTGCCAGCAGTGAGCCGACTAGCTGGCAAGAGACCCAGTACTTC.

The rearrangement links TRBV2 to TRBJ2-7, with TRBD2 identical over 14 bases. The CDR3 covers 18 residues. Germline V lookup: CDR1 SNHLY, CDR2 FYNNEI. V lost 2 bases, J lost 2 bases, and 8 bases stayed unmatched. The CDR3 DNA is TGTGCCAGCAGTGAAAGACTAGCGGGAGGGACGTGGCCCTACGAGCAGTACTTC. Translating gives CASSERLAGGTWPYEQYF.

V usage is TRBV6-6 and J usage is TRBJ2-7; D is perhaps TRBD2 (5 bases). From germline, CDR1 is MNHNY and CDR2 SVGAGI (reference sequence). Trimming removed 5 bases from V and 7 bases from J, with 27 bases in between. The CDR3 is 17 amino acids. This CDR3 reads CASSLSPSFSKPGEQYF. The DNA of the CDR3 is TGTGCCAGCAGTCTTTCCCCTAGCTTTTCCAAACCGGGGGAGCAGTACTTC.